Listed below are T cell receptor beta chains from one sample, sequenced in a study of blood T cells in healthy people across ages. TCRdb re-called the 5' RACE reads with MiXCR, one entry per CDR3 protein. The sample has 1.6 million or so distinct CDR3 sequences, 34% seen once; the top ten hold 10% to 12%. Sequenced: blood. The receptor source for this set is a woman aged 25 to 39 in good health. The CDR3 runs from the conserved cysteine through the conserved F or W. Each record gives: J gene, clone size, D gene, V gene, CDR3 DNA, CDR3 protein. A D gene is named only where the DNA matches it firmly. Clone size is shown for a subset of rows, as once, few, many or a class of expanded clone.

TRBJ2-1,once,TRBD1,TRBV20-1,TGCAGTGCTAGAGAACGGGACAGGGTTGCAGAGACCCAGTTCTTC,CSARERDRVAETQFF
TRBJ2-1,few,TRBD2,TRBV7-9,TGTGCCAGCAGCTCACAGCGGGAGGGGTACAATGAGCAGTTCTTC,CASSSQREGYNEQFF
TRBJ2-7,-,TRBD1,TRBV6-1,TGTGCCAGCAGTTTGACAGGGGGTCGTGACGAGCAGTACTTC,CASSLTGGRDEQYF
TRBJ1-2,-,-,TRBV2,TGTGCCAGCTCATCGGAAGTAGTTGGTGGCTACACCTTC,CASSSEVVGGYTF
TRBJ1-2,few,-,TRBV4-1,TGCGCCAGCAGCCAACCCCCCGGGGGAGTTGGCGGCTACACCTTC,CASSQPPGGVGGYTF
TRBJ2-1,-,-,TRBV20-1,TGCAGTGCTAGACCTGGGGGACTCAATGAGCAGTTCTTC,CSARPGGLNEQFF
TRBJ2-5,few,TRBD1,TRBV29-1,TGCAGCGTTCATAAGCTCGGACAGGGGGCATCGGAGACCCAGTACTTC,CSVHKLGQGASETQYF
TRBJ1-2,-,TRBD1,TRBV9,TGTGCCAGCAGCGTAGCTACAGGGGATGGGACAGGAGTTTATGGCTACACCTTC,CASSVATGDGTGVYGYTF
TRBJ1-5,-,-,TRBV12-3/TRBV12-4,TGTGCCAGCAGTCTACAGGGTTTGGTAAATCAGCCCCAGCATTTT,CASSLQGLVNQPQHF
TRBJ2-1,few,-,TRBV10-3,TGTGCCATCAGTGATTCCCAGGGCCACTACAATGAGCAGTTCTTC,CAISDSQGHYNEQFF
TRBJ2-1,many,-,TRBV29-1,TGCAGCGTTGAGAGGGGTCTCTCCTACAATGAGCAGTTCTTC,CSVERGLSYNEQFF
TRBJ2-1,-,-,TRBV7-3,TGTGCCAGCAACTTAACAGGTGCGGCCCTAGAGCCTACAATGGATGAGCAGTTCTTC,CASNLTGAALEPTMDEQFF
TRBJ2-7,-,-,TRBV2,TGTGCCAGCACGGGGGTATCGGGCGAGCAGTACTTC,CASTGVSGEQYF
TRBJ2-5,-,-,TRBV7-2,TGTGCCAGCAGCTTAGCGGTTACAAGGGCCCATGAGCAGTACTTC,CASSLAVTRAHEQYF
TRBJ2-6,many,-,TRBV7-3,TGTGCCAGCAGCTCCGGCCTCTCTGGGGCCAACGTCCTGACTTTC,CASSSGLSGANVLTF
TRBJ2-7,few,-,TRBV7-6,TGTGCCAGCAGCTTAGACGGACTTCGGGGCAACGAGCAGTACTTC,CASSLDGLRGNEQYF
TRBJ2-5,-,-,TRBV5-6,TGTGCCAGCAGCCCGACGGAGCATGGATGGAAAGAGACCCAGTACTTC,CASSPTEHGWKETQYF
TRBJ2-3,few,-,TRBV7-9,TGTGCCAGCAGCAAATCCAGGCTTAGCACAGATACGCAGTATTTT,CASSKSRLSTDTQYF
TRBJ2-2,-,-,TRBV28,TGTGCCAGCAGTTTATCGTTCCTTAGGGTCCCCGGGGAGCTGTTTTTT,CASSLSFLRVPGELFF
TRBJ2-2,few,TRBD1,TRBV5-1,TGCGCCAGCAGCTCTCGGACAGGGGGTACCGGGGAGCTGTTTTTT,CASSSRTGGTGELFF
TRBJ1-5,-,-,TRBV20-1,TGCAGTGCTAGAGTAGCTAATAGCAATCAGCTCCAGCATTTT,CSARVANSNQLQHF
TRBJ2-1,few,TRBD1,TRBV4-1,TGCGCCAGCAGCCAAGATCGGGGGACAGGGGTTTTTTATGAGCAGTTCTTC,CASSQDRGTGVFYEQFF
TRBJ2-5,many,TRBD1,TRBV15,TGTGCCACCAGCCTTCGGGGGACAGGGGGGACCCAAGAGACCCAGTACTTC,CATSLRGTGGTQETQYF
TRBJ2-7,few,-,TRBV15,TGTGCCACCAGCAGAGGCTCCGCTTTTTCCTACAATGAGCAGTACTTC,CATSRGSAFSYNEQYF
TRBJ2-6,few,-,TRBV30,TGTGCCTGGAGTGTCCTCCGGGGGGCCAACGTCCTGACTTTC,CAWSVLRGANVLTF
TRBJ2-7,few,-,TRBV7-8,TGTGCCAGCAGCCTCTCTCATTATTACGAGCAGTACTTC,CASSLSHYYEQYF
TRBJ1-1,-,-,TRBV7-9,TGTGCCAGCAGCTTAGAGGTCCGCACTGAAGCTTTCTTT,CASSLEVRTEAFF
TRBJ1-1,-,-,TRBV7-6,TGTGCCAGCAGCGCCTGGGGGCAGGCGGGCGGCACTGAAGCTTTCTTT,CASSAWGQAGGTEAFF
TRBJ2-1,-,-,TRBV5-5,TGTGCCAGCAGCGTACCCGTGGGGAGCTCCTACAATGAGCAGTTCTTC,CASSVPVGSSYNEQFF
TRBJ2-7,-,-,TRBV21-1,TGTGCCAGCACAAGGTATACCTACGAGCAGTACTTC,CASTRYTYEQYF
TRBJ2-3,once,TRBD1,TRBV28,TGTGCCAGCAGTTTGAGGGACAGGCCGGCAGATACGCAGTATTTT,CASSLRDRPADTQYF
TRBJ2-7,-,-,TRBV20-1,TGCAGTGCTAGAGACGGACAGAGTGCCTACGAGCAGTACTTC,CSARDGQSAYEQYF
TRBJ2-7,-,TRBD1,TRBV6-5,TGTGCCAGCAGTCTCAGACAGGGTTTCGACGAGCAGTACTTC,CASSLRQGFDEQYF
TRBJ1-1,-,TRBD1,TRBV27,TGTGCCAGCAGTTTTATAGGACAGGCGAACACTGAAGCTTTCTTT,CASSFIGQANTEAFF
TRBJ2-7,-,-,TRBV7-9,TGTGCCAGCAGCTTAGTAAAAGGCACACCTAGGCAGTACTTC,CASSLVKGTPRQYF
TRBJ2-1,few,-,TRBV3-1,TGTGCCAGCAGCCAAGATTGGGGGCGCAATGAGCAGTTCTTC,CASSQDWGRNEQFF
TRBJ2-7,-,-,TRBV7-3,TGTGCCAGCAGCTCCTCGGGTAGCAACCCTCTCGAGCAGTACTTC,CASSSSGSNPLEQYF
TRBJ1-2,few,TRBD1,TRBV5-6,TGTGCCAGCAGTAACAGGGGGCTTAACTATGGCTACACCTTC,CASSNRGLNYGYTF
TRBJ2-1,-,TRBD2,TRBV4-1,TGCGCCAGCAGTCAAGTTGTATTGGCTAGCGGGATCAATGAGCGGTTCTTC,CASSQVVLASGINERFF
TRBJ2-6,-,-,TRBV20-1,TGCAGTGCTAGGCCCCAGGGGCAGCTGGGGGTGGTGGTGACTTTC,CSARPQGQLGVVVTF
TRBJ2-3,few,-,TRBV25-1,TGTGCCAGCACCACGACCCCGGGACACCAGAACACAGATACGCAGTATTTT,CASTTTPGHQNTDTQYF
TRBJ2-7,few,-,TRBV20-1,TGCAGTGCTAGAGAGGCGGGACACTACGAGCAGTACTTC,CSAREAGHYEQYF
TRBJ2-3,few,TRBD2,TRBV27,TGTGCCAGCAGTTTATTAGCGGGGGATGGGGTTAGCACAGATACGCAGTATTTT,CASSLLAGDGVSTDTQYF
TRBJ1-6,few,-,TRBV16,TGTGCCAGCAGCCAATCAGCAGGGGACGGTTCACCCCTCCACTTT,CASSQSAGDGSPLHF
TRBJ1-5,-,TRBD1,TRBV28,TGTGCCAGCAGTCCTAGGGACAGGGGGATGAGGCAGCCCCAGCATTTT,CASSPRDRGMRQPQHF
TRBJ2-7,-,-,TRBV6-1,TGTGCCAGCAGACACAGGGAGAAACTCGAGCAGTACTTC,CASRHREKLEQYF
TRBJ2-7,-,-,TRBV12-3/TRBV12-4,TGTGCCAGTAGGCTGGTAGGCGGAGGCGAGCAGTACTTC,CASRLVGGGEQYF
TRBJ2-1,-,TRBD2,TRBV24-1,TGTGCCACCAGTGACCCGGGACTAATGCAAGTCAATGAGCAGTTCTTC,CATSDPGLMQVNEQFF
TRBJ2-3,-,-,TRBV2,TGTGCCAGCACCAGGGTCTCTTCCACAGATACGCAGTATTTT,CASTRVSSTDTQYF
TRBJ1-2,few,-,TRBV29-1,TGCAGCGTTACGGTCGGGGCTGGCTACACCTTC,CSVTVGAGYTF
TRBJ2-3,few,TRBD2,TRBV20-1,TGCAGTGCTAGAGTTGTAGCGGGGGGGCCAACAGATACGCAGTATTTT,CSARVVAGGPTDTQYF
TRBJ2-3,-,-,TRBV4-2,TGTGCCAGCAGCCAAGGAAGCGCGGGGGCTAGCACAGATACGCAGTATTTT,CASSQGSAGASTDTQYF
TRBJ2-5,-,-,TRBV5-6,TGTGCCAGCAGCTTGTACGACGGGGCCATTCAAGAGACCCAGTACTTC,CASSLYDGAIQETQYF
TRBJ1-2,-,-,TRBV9,TGTGCCAGCAGCGTAGAGGGGGGACTGTACTATGGCTACACCTTC,CASSVEGGLYYGYTF
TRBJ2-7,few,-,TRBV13,TGTGCCAGCAGCCCGCGGAGGGGTAGCTCCTACGAGCAGTACTTC,CASSPRRGSSYEQYF
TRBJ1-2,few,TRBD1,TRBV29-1,TGCAGCGTTGAACCGAAGGGGCAGGGGGGGCGAGGCTACACCTTC,CSVEPKGQGGRGYTF
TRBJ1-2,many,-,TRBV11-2,TGTGCCAGCAGCCCCGACCCAACCTATGGCTACACCTTC,CASSPDPTYGYTF
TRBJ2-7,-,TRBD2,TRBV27,TGTGCCAGCAGTACCGGGACTAGCGGGAGGAACGAGCAGTACTTC,CASSTGTSGRNEQYF
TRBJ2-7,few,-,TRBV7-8,TGTGCCAGCAGCTTAGGTCTAGCTTTCTACGAGCAGTACTTC,CASSLGLAFYEQYF